What follows are 17 T cell receptor beta chains derived from one specimen sequenced in a study of response to subunit inactivated influenza vaccine. In TCRdb, the RT-PCR reads were re-called with MiXCR into one record per CDR3 protein. The top ten hold 11% of the sample, which has more than 150,000 distinct CDR3 sequences, about 9% seen once. The sample here was non-naive T cells sorted from PBMCs, taken on the day of vaccination. The receptors stem from a man aged 45-60 years who received an inactivated influenza vaccine.

In its sample, this clonotype was seen a few times. The chain is built from TRBV10-3 and TRBJ2-1, with 12 bases that match TRBD2. Per germline, CDR1 ENHRY and CDR2 SYGVKD. V lost 2 bases, J lost 7 bases, and 3 bases stayed unmatched. The length of the CDR3 is 15 residues. The CDR3 sequence is CAISEMTSGRNEQFF. The CDR3 coding sequence is TGTGCCATCAGTGAGATGACTAGCGGGAGAAATGAGCAGTTCTTC.

This clonotype was recorded at least ten times. The rearrangement links TRBV7-2 to TRBJ2-1; TRBD2 agrees at 7 bases. The germline CDR1 and CDR2 sequences are SGHTA and FQGNSA. The CDR3 length is 14 residues. The ends lost 5 bases at V and 5 bases at J; junction bases unmatched: 6. The DNA for the CDR3 is TGTGCCAGCAGCCCGTGGGGGGGTCACAATGAGCAGTTCTTC. This encodes CASSPWGGHNEQFF.

This clonotype was counted between two and nine times. The rearrangement joins TRBV28 to TRBJ1-3; D might be TRBD1 (6 bases). Germline loops: CDR1 MDHEN, CDR2 SYDVKM. V was cut by 6 bases and J by 0 bases, with 12 bases left in between. CDR3 length: 15 residues. Here the CDR3 reads CASSWGQSSGNTIYF. CDR3 DNA sequence: TGTGCCAGCAGCTGGGGACAAAGCTCTGGAAACACCATATATTTT.

This clonotype has just a few counts. The junction and the germline gene differ at one end; a read error may be behind it. The genes are TRBV5-1 and TRBJ1-5, with D possibly TRBD1 on 5 matching bases. Germline V lookup: CDR1 SGHRS, CDR2 YFSETQ. The CDR3 covers 15 residues. In nucleotides, the CDR3 is TGCGCCAGCAGTTTGGGCTTCGAGGGGAATCAGCCCCAGCATTTT. Amino acid sequence: CASSLGFEGNQPQHF. The complete variable domain, with remaining parts taken from reference TRBV5-1 and TRBJ1-5, reads KAGVTQTPRYLIKTRGQQVTLSCSPISGHRSVSWYQQTPGQGLQFLFEYFSETQRNKGNFPGRFSGRQFSNSRSEMNVSTLELGDSALYLCASSLGFEGNQPQHFGDGTRLSIL.

This clonotype was counted at least ten times. The rearrangement uses TRBV20-1 and TRBJ2-5, with 10 bases aligning to TRBD2. The CDR3 sequence is 15 residues long. Germline CDR1 is DFQATT and CDR2 is SNEGSKA (reference sequence). The ends lost 2 bases at V and 5 bases at J; junction bases unmatched: 8. The CDR3 here is CSARPSGSPGETQYF. The CDR3 nucleotides are TGCAGTGCTAGACCTAGCGGGAGTCCCGGGGAGACCCAGTACTTC.

This chain links TRBV4-3 with TRBJ1-3; D unresolved. The V gene lost 4 bases and the J gene lost 0 bases, with 16 bases spanning the gap. This CDR3 is 17 amino acids long. In germline, CDR1 is LGHNA, CDR2 YSLEER. The CDR3 DNA reads TGCGCCAGCAGCCTCCCTCGGATCCAGTCCTCTGGAAACACCATATATTTT. This translates into CASSLPRIQSSGNTIYF.

The V call is TRBV20-1, the J call TRBJ2-7; 8 nucleotides align to TRBD2. Germline CDR1 and CDR2: DFQATT and SNEGSKA (reference sequence). V was clipped by 0 bases and J by 3 bases; unmatched bases: 16. This CDR3 has 18 residues. CDR3 nucleotide sequence: TGCAGTGCTAGAGATCACCTTGGACTAGCTCGAGGCTTCTACGAGCAGTACTTC. This sequence encodes CSARDHLGLARGFYEQYF.

The chain couples TRBV7-9 to TRBJ1-1; TRBD1 might be the D (5 bases). With 2 bases removed from V and 4 bases from J, the gap between germline ends came to 11 bases. Germline assignment: CDR1 SEHNR and CDR2 FQNEAQ (reference sequence). The CDR3 totals 14 residues. CDR3 in amino acids: CASSLSPRGTEAFF. Here the CDR3 DNA reads TGTGCCAGCAGCTTATCCCCTAGGGGCACTGAAGCTTTCTTT.

This clonotype has at least ten counts. This chain joins TRBV20-1 and TRBJ2-5; unclear D gene. The germline gives CDR1 DFQATT, CDR2 SNEGSKA (reference sequence). CDR3 length: 13 residues. V lost 0 bases, J lost 2 bases, and 7 bases lay in between. The CDR3, as DNA: TGCAGTGCTAGAGAGCCAGGTCAAGAGACCCAGTACTTC. Encoded protein: CSAREPGQETQYF.

This clonotype was picked up many times. The gene calls are TRBV5-6 and TRBJ2-2; no firm D call. CDR1 is SGHDT, CDR2 YYEEEE, per germline. The V end was cut by 4 bases, the J end by 1 base, with 23 bases between. This CDR3 comprises 19 residues. In DNA, the CDR3 is TGTGCCAGCAGCCCCAATGGCCGGTATTGGCAGCTGAACACCGGGGAGCTGTTTTTT. Protein: CASSPNGRYWQLNTGELFF.

This clonotype was seen a handful of times. The chain joins TRBV20-1 to TRBJ2-5, with TRBD1 as a possible D gene (6 bases). CDR1 is DFQATT, CDR2 SNEGSKA, per germline (reference sequence). CDR3 length equals 13 residues. V lost 6 bases and J 5 bases, leaving 16 bases between the germline ends. In DNA, the CDR3 is TGCAGTGCCGAGGACAGAGGCGGGGAGACCCAGTACTTC. Translated, it gives CSAEDRGGETQYF.

This clonotype appeared a few times. The chain has TRBV5-4 and TRBJ2-7; the match to TRBD2 covers 10 bases. The J segment lost 5 bases and the V segment lost 4 bases, leaving 6 bases of the junction unmatched. The germline gives CDR1 SGHNT, CDR2 YYREEE (reference sequence). The CDR3 has 14 amino acids. The CDR3 nucleotides are TGTGCCAGCAGCATAAGCGGGGGGGCCAACGAGCAGTACTTC. Translation gives CASSISGGANEQYF.

This clonotype was found a few times. CDR3 loop: CASSFLAGRGPGELFF. CDR3 sequence (DNA): TGTGCCAGCAGTTTCTTGGCGGGGAGGGGCCCCGGGGAGCTGTTTTTT. The chain couples TRBV12-3 or TRBV12-4 to TRBJ2-2; 7 bases fit TRBD2. There are 16 residues in the CDR3. The trim removed 3 bases at V and 6 bases at J, leaving 10 bases unmatched.

This clonotype was seen ten or more times. This chain joins TRBV20-1 and TRBJ1-2, with unresolved D. V was clipped by 1 base and J by 3 bases, with 9 bases between them. CDR3 length: 13 residues. Germline assignment: CDR1 DFQATT and CDR2 SNEGSKA (reference sequence). Written as DNA, the CDR3 is TGCAGTGCTAGAGGATCAGCGGACTATGGCTACACCTTC. It codes for CSARGSADYGYTF.

V gene TRBV7-8 combines with J gene TRBJ2-5, with 9 bases lining up with TRBD2. The CDR3 spans 15 residues. Germline lookup yields CDR1 SGHVS and CDR2 FQNEAQ. V shed 2 bases, J shed 5 bases, and the junction held 6 bases outside the gene matches. The CDR3 sequence is CASSLSAGGFETQYF. The CDR3 DNA sequence: TGTGCCAGCAGCTTATCGGCGGGAGGGTTTGAGACCCAGTACTTC.

This clonotype was detected a few times. The chain couples TRBV29-1 to TRBJ1-1, with 7 bases aligning to TRBD1. The V segment lost 7 bases and the J segment 5 bases; nucleotides outside the gene matches: 10. The CDR3 covers 13 residues. Germline assignment: CDR1 SQVTM and CDR2 ANQGSEA. The CDR3 spells CSALDRVGTEAFF. CDR3 coding DNA: TGCAGCGCCCTTGACAGGGTAGGAACTGAAGCTTTCTTT.

The sample holds many counts of this clonotype. This chain joins TRBV4-3 and TRBJ1-5, with TRBD1 matching over 7 bases. CDR3 length: 14 residues. Losses at the gene ends were 0 bases for V and 7 bases for J; bases not matched to a gene: 3. Germline CDR1 reads LGHNA; CDR2 reads YSLEER. CDR3 sequence: CASSQETGTQPQHF. The CDR3 nucleotides read TGCGCCAGCAGCCAAGAGACAGGGACCCAGCCCCAGCATTTT.